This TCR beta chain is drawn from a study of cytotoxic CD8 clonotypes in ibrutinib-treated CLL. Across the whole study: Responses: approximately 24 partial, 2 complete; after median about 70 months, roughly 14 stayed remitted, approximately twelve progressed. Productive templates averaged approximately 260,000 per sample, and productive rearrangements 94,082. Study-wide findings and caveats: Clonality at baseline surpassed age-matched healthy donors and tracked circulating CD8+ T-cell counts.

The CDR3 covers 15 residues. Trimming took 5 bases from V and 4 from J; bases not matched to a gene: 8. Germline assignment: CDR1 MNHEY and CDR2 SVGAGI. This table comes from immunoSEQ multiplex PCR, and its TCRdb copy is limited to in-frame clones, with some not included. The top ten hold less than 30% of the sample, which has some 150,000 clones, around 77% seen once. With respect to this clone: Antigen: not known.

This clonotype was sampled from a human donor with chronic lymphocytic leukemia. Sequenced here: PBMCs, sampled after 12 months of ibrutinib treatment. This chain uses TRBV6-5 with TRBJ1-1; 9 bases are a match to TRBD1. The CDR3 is CASSVTGGSTTEAFF. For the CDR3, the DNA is TGTGCCAGCAGTGTAACAGGGGGCTCAACCACTGAAGCTTTCTTT.